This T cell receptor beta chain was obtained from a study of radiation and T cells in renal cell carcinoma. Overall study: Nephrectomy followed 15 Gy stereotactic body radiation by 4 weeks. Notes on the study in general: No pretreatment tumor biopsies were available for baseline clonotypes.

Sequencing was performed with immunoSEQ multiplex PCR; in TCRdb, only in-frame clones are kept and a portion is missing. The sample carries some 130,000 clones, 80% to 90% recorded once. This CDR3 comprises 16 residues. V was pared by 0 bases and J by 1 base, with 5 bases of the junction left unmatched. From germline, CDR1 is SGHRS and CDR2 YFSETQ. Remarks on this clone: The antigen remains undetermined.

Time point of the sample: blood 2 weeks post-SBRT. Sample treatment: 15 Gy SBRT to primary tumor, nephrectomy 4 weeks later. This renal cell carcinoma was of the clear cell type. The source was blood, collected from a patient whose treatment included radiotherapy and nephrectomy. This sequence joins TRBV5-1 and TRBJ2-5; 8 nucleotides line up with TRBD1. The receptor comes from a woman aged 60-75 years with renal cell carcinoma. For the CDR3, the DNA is TGCGCCAGCAGCTTGGGCGCAGGGACAGGCCAAGAGACCCAGTACTTC. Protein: CASSLGAGTGQETQYF.